What follows are 21 T cell receptor beta chains derived from one specimen sequenced in a study of shared clonotypes between healthy human individuals. Measured with immunoSEQ multiplex PCR; TCRdb has only the in-frame clones, and not every one. The top ten clones hold 24% of a sample with about 700,000 clones, 92% of them seen once. As defined, naive CD8 cells were CD45RO-negative and positively selected for CCR7, with terminally differentiated effector memory CD45RA+ cells excluded. Sequences were obtained from naive CD8+ T cells sorted from blood. The receptor set was obtained from a man aged 25-45 years in good health.

The chain recombines TRBV28 with TRBJ1-5, with no clear D. Looked up from germline, CDR1 is MDHEN and CDR2 is SYDVKM. V was shortened by 7 bases and J by 0 bases, with 10 bases between the two germline ends. The CDR3 is 14 amino acids. Written as DNA, the CDR3 is TGTGCCAGCACCGACCGATATAGCAATCAGCCCCAGCATTTT. Translating it yields CASTDRYSNQPQHF.

This sequence joins TRBV4-1 and TRBJ2-5; D gene ambiguous. Germline V gene lookup returns CDR1 MGHRA and CDR2 YSYEKL. This CDR3 is 16 amino acids long. V was shortened by 0 bases and J by 3 bases, with 14 bases between the two germline ends. The CDR3 coding sequence is TGCGCCAGCAGCCAAGATACGTTACCTCCGAAAGAGACCCAGTACTTC. It encodes CASSQDTLPPKETQYF.

The chain combines TRBV27 with TRBJ1-2; possible D gene TRBD1, 5 bases. Per germline, CDR1 MNHEY and CDR2 SMNVEV (reference sequence). This CDR3 region has 14 residues. V was cut by 2 bases and J by 4 bases, with 11 bases left in between. The CDR3 loop reads CASSLRQNGYGYTF. The CDR3 DNA reads as TGTGCCAGCAGTTTAAGACAGAACGGCTATGGCTACACCTTC.

The rearrangement joins TRBV21-1 to TRBJ2-1; the tabulated D call, TRBD2, remains unverified against the DNA. TRBV21-1 has pseudogene status. The CDR3 extends over 14 amino acids. CDR3 sequence (DNA): TGTGCCAGCAGCAAAATTCTGAGGAACAATGAGCAGTTCTTC. Protein: CASSKILRNNEQFF.

This clone was recorded a few times. The chain recombines TRBV4-2 with TRBJ1-2; TRBD1 might be the D (5 bases). V was shortened by 0 bases and J by 8 bases, with 25 bases between the two germline ends. CDR3 length: 18 residues. CDR1 is LGHNA and CDR2 is YNFKEQ in the germline V gene. CDR3 in DNA: TGTGCCAGCAGCCAAGATTGGAGGTCATCGGGGGGTAGTGGCGGCTACACCTTC. It is translated as CASSQDWRSSGGSGGYTF.

The rearrangement uses TRBV7-9 and TRBJ2-1, with D perhaps TRBD1 or TRBD2 (6 bases each). Germline V gives CDR1 SEHNR, CDR2 FQNEAQ (reference sequence). This CDR3 comprises 17 residues. Trimming shortened V by 1 base and J by 2 bases, and 15 bases separated the two germline ends. This chain's CDR3 is CASSLESRGPAYNEQFF. CDR3 in DNA: TGTGCCAGCAGCTTAGAGTCTCGGGGGCCTGCCTACAATGAGCAGTTCTTC.

This clone came up a few times. The V gene is TRBV5-4, the J gene TRBJ2-7; 8 bases match TRBD2. The CDR3 contains 14 residues. With V trimmed by 3 bases and J by 0 bases, 2 bases remained unmatched. CDR1 and CDR2 (germline): SGHNT, YYREEE (reference sequence). CDR3 amino acids: CASSSREGSYEQYF. In DNA form, the CDR3 reads TGTGCCAGCAGCTCACGGGAGGGCTCCTACGAGCAGTACTTC. The full variable domain, in which reference TRBV5-4 and TRBJ2-7 provide the parts outside the CDR3, is ETGVTQSPTHLIKTRGQQVTLRCSSQSGHNTVSWYQQALGQGPQFIFQYYREEENGRGNFPPRFSGLQFPNYSSELNVNALELDDSALYLCASSSREGSYEQYFGPGTRLTVT.

The chain has TRBV21-1 and TRBJ2-2; TRBD2 was called by the table and not checked on the DNA. TRBV21-1 is described as a pseudogene. The length of the CDR3 is 19 residues. Written as DNA, the CDR3 is TGTGCCAGCAGCAAAAAGGGCAGCGGGAGGGCCTCGAACACCGGGGAGCTGTTTTTT. It yields the protein CASSKKGSGRASNTGELFF.

This clone has only one observation. The V call is TRBV6-1, the J call TRBJ2-7; tentatively, D is TRBD1 (5 bases). The CDR3 contains 15 residues. The germline V gene encodes CDR1 MNHNS and CDR2 SASEGT. V was trimmed by 2 bases and J by 7 bases, leaving 18 bases between them. CDR3 protein: CASSENGQGLREQYF. CDR3 sequence (DNA): TGTGCCAGCAGTGAAAACGGCCAGGGCCTTCGGGAGCAGTACTTC.

V is TRBV14 and J is TRBJ2-1, with 7 bases matching TRBD2. CDR3 size: 15 residues. Germline lookup yields CDR1 SGHDN and CDR2 FVKESK. V lost 4 bases to trimming and J lost 8 bases; unmatched junction nucleotides: 11. DNA for the CDR3: TGTGCCAGCAGCCTGATAGCGGGTCCCGAGGATGAGCAGTTCTTC. Its protein is CASSLIAGPEDEQFF.

The chain links TRBV11-2 to TRBJ2-7; TRBD2 agrees at 10 bases. Germline-derived CDR1 and CDR2 are SGHAT and FQNNGV. This CDR3 comprises 16 residues. J lost 0 bases, V lost 4 bases, and 6 bases had no gene match. The CDR3 is CASSSRIAGGSYEQYF. CDR3 sequence (DNA): TGTGCCAGCAGCTCCCGGATAGCGGGAGGCTCCTACGAGCAGTACTTC.

V usage is TRBV28 and J usage is TRBJ1-1; weak D call: TRBD1 (5 bases). In germline, CDR1 is MDHEN, CDR2 SYDVKM. The CDR3 consists of 13 residues. Trimming removed 5 bases at V and 4 bases at J, with 11 bases between. This CDR3 is CASSLRGFTEAFF. In DNA, the CDR3 is TGTGCCAGCAGTCTGCGGGGGTTCACTGAAGCTTTCTTT.

V and J are TRBV27 and TRBJ2-3; weak D call: TRBD1 (6 bases). This CDR3 region has 17 residues. The V end was cut by 4 bases, the J end by 2 bases, with 19 bases between. Germline lookup yields CDR1 MNHEY and CDR2 SMNVEV (reference sequence). DNA of the CDR3: TGTGCCAGCAGTTCGCTCAGGGGTGGCGAGACCACAGATACGCAGTATTTT. Translating it yields CASSSLRGGETTDTQYF.

This clone was counted a single time. This chain connects TRBV21-1 to TRBJ1-5. TRBV21-1 is labeled a pseudogene. The length of the CDR3 is 15 residues. The CDR3 coding sequence is TGTGCCAGCAGCAAAGAGCTGTTGAGGGGTCAGCCCCAGCATTTT. It translates to CASSKELLRGQPQHF.

The V and J genes are TRBV6-5 and TRBJ2-7; D remains unclear. CDR1 and CDR2 from the germline V gene are MNHEY and SVGAGI. Trimming cost V 0 bases and J 2 bases, with 5 bases left between them. The length of the CDR3 is 13 residues. Here the CDR3 DNA reads TGTGCCAGCAGTTACTCGAGAACCTACGAGCAGTACTTC. This gives the protein CASSYSRTYEQYF.

V is TRBV5-6 and J is TRBJ1-1, with 10 bases identical to TRBD1. The CDR3 has 15 residues. Germline trimming cut 3 bases from V and 9 bases from J; bases unmatched to any gene: 11. Germline-derived CDR1 and CDR2 are SGHDT and YYEEEE. In DNA form, the CDR3 reads TGTGCCAGCAGCTATCCGGGACAGGGGATGGGAAAAGCTTTCTTT. Amino acids: CASSYPGQGMGKAFF.

This clone has just one count. The V gene is TRBV6-5, the J gene TRBJ1-2; the D is unclear. CDR3 length: 13 amino acids. From germline, CDR1 is MNHEY and CDR2 SVGAGI. Trimming stripped 0 bases from V and 7 bases from J, with 9 bases between. Written as DNA, the CDR3 is TGTGCCAGCAGTTACTCGAACACGGTTGGCTACACCTTC. Translating it yields CASSYSNTVGYTF.

A few counts support this clone. The sample contains more than one DNA sequence encoding this CDR3. CDR3 sequence reads: CASRGSYNEQFF. CDR3 DNA: TGTGCCAGCAGGGGGTCCTACAATGAGCAGTTCTTC. The chain is built from TRBV2 and TRBJ2-1; D call uncertain. From germline, CDR1 is SNHLY and CDR2 FYNNEI. Trimming removed 6 bases at V and 1 base at J, with 4 bases between. This CDR3 is 12 amino acids long.

The V gene is TRBV7-9, the J gene TRBJ1-4; a possible D gene is TRBD1 (6 bases). V lost 5 bases and J 5 bases, leaving 15 bases between the germline ends. Germline V gives CDR1 SEHNR, CDR2 FQNEAQ (reference sequence). The CDR3 extends over 15 amino acids. The CDR3 sequence is CASSPARGGNEKLFF. Written as DNA, the CDR3 is TGTGCCAGCAGCCCTGCACGGGGGGGCAATGAAAAACTGTTTTTT. Filled out from reference TRBV7-9 and TRBJ1-4, the complete variable domain reads DTGVSQNPRHKITKRGQNVTFRCDPISEHNRLYWYRQTLGQGPEFLTYFQNEAQLEKSRLLSDRFSAERPKGSFSTLEIQRTEQGDSAMYLCASSPARGGNEKLFFGSGTQLSVL.

This chain connects TRBV29-1 to TRBJ2-1, with 9 bases fitting TRBD2. The V gene end was trimmed by 0 bases and the J gene end by 2 bases; junction bases not matched to a gene: 11. Germline CDR1 SQVTM, CDR2 ANQGSEA. The CDR3 is made up of 18 amino acids. The CDR3, as DNA: TGCAGCGTTGAAGATTGGGTGGACCCTAGCGGGACCTACAATGAGCAGTTCTTC. This codes for CSVEDWVDPSGTYNEQFF.

The rearrangement uses TRBV2 and TRBJ2-1; 11 nucleotides agree with TRBD2. Per germline, CDR1 SNHLY and CDR2 FYNNEI. Trimming removed 6 bases from V and 10 bases from J; junction bases left unmatched: 14. The CDR3 loop spans 16 amino acids. The DNA of the CDR3 is TGTGCCAGCAGCTCCCCGGCGTTAGCGGGAGGGACCGAGCAGTTCTTC. This gives the protein CASSSPALAGGTEQFF. Together with reference TRBV2 and TRBJ2-1, the CDR3 gives the full variable domain: EPEVTQTPSHQVTQMGQEVILRCVPISNHLYFYWYRQILGQKVEFLVSFYNNEISEKSEIFDDQFSVERPDGSNFTLKIRSTKLEDSAMYFCASSSPALAGGTEQFFGPGTRLTVL.